The T cell receptor beta chain described here comes from a study of blood T cell repertoires in COVID-19. Whole-study context: PBMCs, B-cell-depleted T cells, or T cells were the source of the cDNA or gDNA that made up the material.

V was shortened by 5 bases and J by 4 bases, with 11 bases between the two germline ends. This CDR3 has 13 residues. Germline-derived CDR1 and CDR2 are LGHNA and YSLEER. Only in-frame clones appear in the TCRdb table, and some are missing; sequencing was by immunoSEQ multiplex PCR. The sample has fewer than 350,000 clones, over 75% seen once. The chain uses TRBV4-3 and TRBJ2-5; TRBD2 is a possible D gene (6 bases). This sequence was found in a woman in her twenties or thirties who had recovered from COVID-19. The sequenced material came from PBMCs or T cells enriched from blood (not recorded which). The CDR3 loop is CASSVGGGETQYF. Written as DNA, the CDR3 is TGCGCCAGCAGCGTGGGGGGAGGAGAGACCCAGTACTTC.